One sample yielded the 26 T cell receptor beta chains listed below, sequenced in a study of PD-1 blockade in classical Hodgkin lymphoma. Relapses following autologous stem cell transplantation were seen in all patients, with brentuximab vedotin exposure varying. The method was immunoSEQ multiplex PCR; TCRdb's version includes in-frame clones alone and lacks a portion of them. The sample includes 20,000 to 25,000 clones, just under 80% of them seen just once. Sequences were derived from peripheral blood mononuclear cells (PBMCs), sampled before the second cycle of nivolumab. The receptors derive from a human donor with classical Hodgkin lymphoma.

The CDR3 spells CASSLPPSGGAIDTQYF. In nucleotides, the CDR3 is TGTGCCAGCAGTCTCCCCCCTAGCGGGGGGGCGATAGATACGCAGTATTTT. The chain employs TRBV28 and TRBJ2-3, with TRBD2 identical over 12 bases. The V gene end was trimmed by 5 bases and the J gene end by 5 bases; junction bases not matched to a gene: 11. The CDR3 runs to 17 residues. Germline CDR1 reads MDHEN; CDR2 reads SYDVKM.

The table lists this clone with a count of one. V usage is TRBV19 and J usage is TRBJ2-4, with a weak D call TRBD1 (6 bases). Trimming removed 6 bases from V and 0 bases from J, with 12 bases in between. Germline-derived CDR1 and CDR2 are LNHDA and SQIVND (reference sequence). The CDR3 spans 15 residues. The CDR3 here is CASSPGQIAKNIQYF. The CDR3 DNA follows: TGTGCCAGTAGCCCGGGACAAATAGCCAAAAACATTCAGTACTTC.

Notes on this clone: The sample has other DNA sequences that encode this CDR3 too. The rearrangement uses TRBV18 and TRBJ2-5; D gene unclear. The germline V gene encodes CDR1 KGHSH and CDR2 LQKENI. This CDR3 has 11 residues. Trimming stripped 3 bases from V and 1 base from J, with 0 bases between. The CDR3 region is CASSPQETQYF. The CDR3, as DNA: TGTGCCAGCTCACCCCAAGAGACCCAGTACTTC.

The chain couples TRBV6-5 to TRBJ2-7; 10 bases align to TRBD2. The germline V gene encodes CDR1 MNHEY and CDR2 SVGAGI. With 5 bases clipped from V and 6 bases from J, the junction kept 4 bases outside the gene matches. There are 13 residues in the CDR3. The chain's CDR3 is CASSPRLAGEQYV. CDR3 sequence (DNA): TGTGCCAGCAGTCCCCGACTAGCGGGCGAGCAGTACGTC.

The CDR3 region is CATRGLHQPQHF. For the CDR3, the DNA is TGTGCCACCAGGGGGCTGCATCAGCCCCAGCATTTT. V gene TRBV27 combines with J gene TRBJ1-5; TRBD1 matches at 8 bases. Germline assignment: CDR1 MNHEY and CDR2 SMNVEV (reference sequence). There are 12 residues in the CDR3. J gave up 5 bases and V 10 bases, and 4 bases lay outside the gene matches.

The DNA for the CDR3 is TGTGCCAGCAGCTCCAAAGCACAGGGGGCGCGAGGAAACACCATATATTTT. It specifies CASSSKAQGARGNTIYF. The chain has TRBV7-8 and TRBJ1-3; 9 nucleotides align to TRBD1. CDR3 length: 17 residues. Trimming took 4 bases from V and 4 from J; bases not matched to a gene: 11. Germline CDR1 SGHVS, CDR2 FQNEAQ.

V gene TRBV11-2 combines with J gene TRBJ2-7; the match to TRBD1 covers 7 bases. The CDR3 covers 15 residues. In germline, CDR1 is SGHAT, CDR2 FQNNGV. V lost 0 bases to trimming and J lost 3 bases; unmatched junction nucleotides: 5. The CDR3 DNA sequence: TGTGCCAGCAGCTTAGATCACGGGACAGTCTACGAGCAGTACGTC. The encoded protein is CASSLDHGTVYEQYV.

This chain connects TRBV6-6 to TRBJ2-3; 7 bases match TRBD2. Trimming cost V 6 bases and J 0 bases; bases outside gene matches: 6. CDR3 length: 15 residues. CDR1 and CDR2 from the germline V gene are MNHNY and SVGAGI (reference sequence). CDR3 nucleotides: TGTGCCAGCAGCGATTGGCGGGGGAGCACAGATACGCAGTATTTT. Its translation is CASSDWRGSTDTQYF.

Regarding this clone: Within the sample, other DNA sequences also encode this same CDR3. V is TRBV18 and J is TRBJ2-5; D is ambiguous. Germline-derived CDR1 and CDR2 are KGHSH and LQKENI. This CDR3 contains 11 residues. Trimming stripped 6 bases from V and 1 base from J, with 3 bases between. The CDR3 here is CASSPQETQYF. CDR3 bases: TGTGCCAGCTCGCCCCAAGAGACCCAGTACTTC.

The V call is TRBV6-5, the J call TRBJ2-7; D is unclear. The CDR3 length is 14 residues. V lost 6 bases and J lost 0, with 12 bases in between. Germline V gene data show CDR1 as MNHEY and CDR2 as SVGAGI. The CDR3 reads CASSLIMSSYEQYF. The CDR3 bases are TGTGCCAGCAGCCTAATCATGAGCTCCTACGAGCAGTACTTC.

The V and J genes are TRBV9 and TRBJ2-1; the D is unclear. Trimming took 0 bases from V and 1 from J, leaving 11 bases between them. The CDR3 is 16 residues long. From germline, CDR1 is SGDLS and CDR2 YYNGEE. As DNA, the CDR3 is TGTGCCAGCAGCGTAGATGGCCTCTCATCCTACAATGAGCAGTTCTTC. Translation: CASSVDGLSSYNEQFF.

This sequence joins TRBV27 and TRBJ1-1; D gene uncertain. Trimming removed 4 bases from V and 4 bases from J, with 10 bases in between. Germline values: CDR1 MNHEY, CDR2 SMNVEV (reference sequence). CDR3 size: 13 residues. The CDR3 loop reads CASSWDGGTEAFF. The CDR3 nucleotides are TGTGCCAGCAGTTGGGATGGCGGCACTGAAGCTTTCTTT.

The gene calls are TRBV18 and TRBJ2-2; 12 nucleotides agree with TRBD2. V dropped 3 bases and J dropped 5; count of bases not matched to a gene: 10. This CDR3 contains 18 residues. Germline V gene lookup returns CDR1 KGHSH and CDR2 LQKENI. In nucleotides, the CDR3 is TGTGCCAGCTCACCCCACCAACTAGCGGGGGGCCGAACCGGGGAGCTGTTTTTT. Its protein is CASSPHQLAGGRTGELFF.

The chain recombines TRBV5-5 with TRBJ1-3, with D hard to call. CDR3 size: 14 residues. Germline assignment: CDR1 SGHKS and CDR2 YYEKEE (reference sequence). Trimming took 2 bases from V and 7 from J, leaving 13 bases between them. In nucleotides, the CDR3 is TGTGCCAGCAGCTTAGCTTCGGCTCGTAACACCATATATTTT. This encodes CASSLASARNTIYF. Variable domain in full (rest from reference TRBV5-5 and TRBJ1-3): DAGVTQSPTHLIKTRGQQVTLRCSPISGHKSVSWYQQVLGQGPQFIFQYYEKEERGRGNFPDRFSARQFPNYSSELNVNALLLGDSALYLCASSLASARNTIYFGEGSWLTVV.

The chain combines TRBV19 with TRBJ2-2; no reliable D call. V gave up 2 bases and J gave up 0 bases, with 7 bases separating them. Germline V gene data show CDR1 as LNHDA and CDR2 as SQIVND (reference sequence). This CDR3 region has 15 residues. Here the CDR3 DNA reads TGTGCCAGTAGTATAACGTGGGCGAACACCGGGGAGCTGTTTTTT. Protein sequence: CASSITWANTGELFF.

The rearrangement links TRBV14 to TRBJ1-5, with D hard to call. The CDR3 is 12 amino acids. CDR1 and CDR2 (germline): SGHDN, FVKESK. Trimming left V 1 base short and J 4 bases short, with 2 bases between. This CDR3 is CASSQGNQPQHF. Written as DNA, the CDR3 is TGTGCCAGCAGCCAAGGAAATCAGCCCCAGCATTTT.

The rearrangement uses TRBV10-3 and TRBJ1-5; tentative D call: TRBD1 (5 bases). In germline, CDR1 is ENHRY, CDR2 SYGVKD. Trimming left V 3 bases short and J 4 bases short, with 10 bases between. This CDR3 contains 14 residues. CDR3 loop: CAISERGPNQPQHF. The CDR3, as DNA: TGTGCCATCAGTGAACGGGGACCAAATCAGCCCCAGCATTTT.

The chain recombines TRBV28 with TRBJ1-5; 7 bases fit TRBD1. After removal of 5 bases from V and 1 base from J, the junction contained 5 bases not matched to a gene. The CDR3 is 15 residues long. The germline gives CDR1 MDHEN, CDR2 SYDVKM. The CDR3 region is CASSRRQGSNQPQHF. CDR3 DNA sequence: TGTGCCAGCAGTAGAAGACAGGGAAGCAATCAGCCCCAGCATTTT.

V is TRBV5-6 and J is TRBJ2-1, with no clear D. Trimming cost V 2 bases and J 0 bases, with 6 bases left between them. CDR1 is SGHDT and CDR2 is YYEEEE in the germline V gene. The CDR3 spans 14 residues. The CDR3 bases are TGTGCCAGCAGCTTACCAAGCTCCTACAATGAGCAGTTCTTC. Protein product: CASSLPSSYNEQFF.

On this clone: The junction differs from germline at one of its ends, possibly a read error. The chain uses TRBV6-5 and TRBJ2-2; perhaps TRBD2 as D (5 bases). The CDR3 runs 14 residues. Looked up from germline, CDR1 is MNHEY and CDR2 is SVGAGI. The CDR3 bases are TGTGCCAGCAGTTACCCCCCGGGGTACCGGGGAGCTGTTTTT. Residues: CASSYPPGYRGAVF.

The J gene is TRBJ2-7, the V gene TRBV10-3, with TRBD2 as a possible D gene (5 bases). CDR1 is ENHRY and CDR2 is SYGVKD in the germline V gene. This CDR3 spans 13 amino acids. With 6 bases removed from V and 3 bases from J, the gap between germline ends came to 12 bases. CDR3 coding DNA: TGTGCCATCAGACCTCTAGGGAGCTACGAGCAGTACTTC. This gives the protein CAIRPLGSYEQYF.

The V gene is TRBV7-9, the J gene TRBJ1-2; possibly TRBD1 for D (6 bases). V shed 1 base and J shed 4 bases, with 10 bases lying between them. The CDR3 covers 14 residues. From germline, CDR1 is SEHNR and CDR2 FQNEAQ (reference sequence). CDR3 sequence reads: CASSLGTGTYGYTF. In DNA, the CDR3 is TGTGCCAGCAGCTTAGGAACAGGGACCTATGGCTACACCTTC.

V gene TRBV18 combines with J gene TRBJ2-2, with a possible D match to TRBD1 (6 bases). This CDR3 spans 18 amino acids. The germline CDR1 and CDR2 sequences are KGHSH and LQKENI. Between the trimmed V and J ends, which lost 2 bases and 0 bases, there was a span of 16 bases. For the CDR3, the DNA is TGTGCCAGCTCACCAATCACCGGGACATTTGCGAACACCGGGGAGCTGTTTTTT. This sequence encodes CASSPITGTFANTGELFF. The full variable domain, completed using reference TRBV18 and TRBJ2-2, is NAGVMQNPRHLVRRRGQEARLRCSPMKGHSHVYWYRQLPEEGLKFMVYLQKENIIDESGMPKERFSAEFPKEGPSILRIQQVVRGDSAAYFCASSPITGTFANTGELFFGEGSRLTVL.

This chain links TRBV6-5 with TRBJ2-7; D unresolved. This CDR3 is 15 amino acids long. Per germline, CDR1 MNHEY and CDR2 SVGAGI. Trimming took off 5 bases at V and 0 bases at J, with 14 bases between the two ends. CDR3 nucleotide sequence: TGTGCCAGCAGTCCCGGACGCACAAACTCCTACGAGCAGTACTTC. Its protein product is CASSPGRTNSYEQYF.

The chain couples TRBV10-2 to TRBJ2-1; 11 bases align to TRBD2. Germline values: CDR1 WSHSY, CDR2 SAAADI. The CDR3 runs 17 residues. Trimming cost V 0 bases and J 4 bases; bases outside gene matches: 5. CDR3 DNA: TGCGCCAGCAGTGAGTCCAAGGGACTAGCGGATTACAATGAGCAGTTCTTC. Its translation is CASSESKGLADYNEQFF.

The CDR3 coding sequence is TGTGCCAGCAGAACTAGGAGGGTAGGCACAGATACGCAGTATTTT. Its protein is CASRTRRVGTDTQYF. The chain carries TRBV6-5 and TRBJ2-3; D might be TRBD2 (6 bases). Between the trimmed V and J ends, which lost 6 bases and 1 base, there was a span of 14 bases. The CDR3 consists of 15 residues. From germline, CDR1 is MNHEY and CDR2 SVGAGI.